The T cell receptor beta chain described here comes from a study of beta chain features in type 1 diabetes. Looking at the study overall: What patients shared with healthy donors was a similar profile of age, gender and cell yields.

This clone was picked up many times. The investigators reverse transcribed all of the isolated RNA, so they sequenced expressed TCRB transcripts. Repertoires were generated with immunoSEQ multiplex PCR, while TCRdb's copy carries only in-frame clones and drops some. This sample has about 320,000 clones, with approximately 14% found just once. This receptor was identified in a young man in good health. Sequencing was done on a sample of central memory CD4+ T cells from blood.

In DNA form, the CDR3 reads TGTGCCAGCAGCCCAGGAGTAGGAAATGAGCAGTTCTTC. As protein: CASSPGVGNEQFF. The rearrangement links TRBV7-9 to TRBJ2-1; D not resolved. The CDR3 has 13 residues. V dropped 5 bases and J dropped 7 bases, with 12 bases sitting between them. CDR1 and CDR2 (germline): SEHNR, FQNEAQ (reference sequence).